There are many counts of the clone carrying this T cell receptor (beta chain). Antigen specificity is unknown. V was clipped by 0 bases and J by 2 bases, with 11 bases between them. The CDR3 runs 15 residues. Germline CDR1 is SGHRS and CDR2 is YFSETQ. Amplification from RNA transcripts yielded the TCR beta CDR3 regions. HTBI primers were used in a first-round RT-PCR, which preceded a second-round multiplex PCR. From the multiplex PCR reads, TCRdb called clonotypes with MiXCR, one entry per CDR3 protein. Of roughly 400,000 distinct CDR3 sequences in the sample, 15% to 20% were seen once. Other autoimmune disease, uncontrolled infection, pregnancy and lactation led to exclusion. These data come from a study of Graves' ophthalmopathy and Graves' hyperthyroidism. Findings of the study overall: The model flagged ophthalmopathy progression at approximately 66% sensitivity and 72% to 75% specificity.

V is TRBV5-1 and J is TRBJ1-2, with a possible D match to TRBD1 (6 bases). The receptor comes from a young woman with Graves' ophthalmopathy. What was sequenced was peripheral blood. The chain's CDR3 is CASSLEYRANYGYTF. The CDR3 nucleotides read TGCGCCAGCAGCTTGGAGTACAGGGCGAACTATGGCTACACCTTC.